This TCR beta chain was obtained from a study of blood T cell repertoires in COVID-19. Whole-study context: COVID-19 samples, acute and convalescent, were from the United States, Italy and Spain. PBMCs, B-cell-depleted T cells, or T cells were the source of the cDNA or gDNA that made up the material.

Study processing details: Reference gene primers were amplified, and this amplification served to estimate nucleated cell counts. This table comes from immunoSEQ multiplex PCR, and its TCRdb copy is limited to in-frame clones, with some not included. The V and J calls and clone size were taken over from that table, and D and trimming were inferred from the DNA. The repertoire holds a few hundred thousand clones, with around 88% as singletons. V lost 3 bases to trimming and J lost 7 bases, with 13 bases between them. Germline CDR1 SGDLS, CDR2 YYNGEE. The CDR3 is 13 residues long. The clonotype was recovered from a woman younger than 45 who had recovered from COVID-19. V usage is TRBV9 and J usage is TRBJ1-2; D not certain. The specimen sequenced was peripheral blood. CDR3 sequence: CASSASTEGGYTF. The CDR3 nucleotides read TGTGCCAGCAGCGCCTCTACAGAAGGTGGCTACACCTTC.